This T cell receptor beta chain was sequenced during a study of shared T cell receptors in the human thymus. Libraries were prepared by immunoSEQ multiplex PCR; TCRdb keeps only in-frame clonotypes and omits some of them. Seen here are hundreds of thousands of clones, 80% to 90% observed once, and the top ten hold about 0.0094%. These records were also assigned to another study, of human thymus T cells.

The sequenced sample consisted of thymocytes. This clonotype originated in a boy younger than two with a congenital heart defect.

The CDR3 spells CASSPQTSGATDTQYF. In DNA form, the CDR3 reads TGTGCCAGCTCACCACAGACTAGCGGGGCCACAGATACGCAGTATTTT. The V gene is TRBV18, the J gene TRBJ2-3, with 11 nucleotides matching TRBD2. This CDR3 region has 16 residues. With 1 base clipped from V and 2 bases from J, the junction kept 2 bases outside the gene matches. Germline-derived CDR1 and CDR2 are KGHSH and LQKENI.